This T cell receptor beta chain was recovered during a study of Graves' ophthalmopathy and Graves' hyperthyroidism. For the study at large: Peripheral blood collection took place at initial diagnosis, before any treatment. Whole-study findings and limits: Most thyroid clonotypes expanded beyond 0.001 frequency were also found in blood.

The CDR3 sequence is 17 residues long. Trimming cost V 3 bases and J 6 bases; bases outside gene matches: 13. Germline values: CDR1 LNHDA, CDR2 SQIVND (reference sequence). RNA transcripts provided the template for amplifying TCR beta CDR3 regions. HTBI-primed RT-PCR formed the first round, and a multiplex PCR formed the second. TCRdb independently ran MiXCR on the multiplex PCR reads; one entry per CDR3 protein. This sample carries just over 400,000 distinct CDR3 sequences, about 21% of them seen once, and the ten largest clones take roughly 3%. The study excluded patients with other autoimmune diseases, uncontrolled infections, pregnancy or lactation. Orbital computed tomography, thyroid ultrasound, TRAb, serum thyroxine and clinical symptoms formed the basis of diagnosis. This clonotype has ten or more counts. Its specificity is not known.

Input material: peripheral blood. The rearrangement joins TRBV19 to TRBJ2-7; 11 bases are a match to TRBD2. This receptor was taken from a woman between 18 and 29 years old with stable Graves' hyperthyroidism. In DNA form, the CDR3 reads TGTGCCAGTAGTATCGCAAAAGGGCTAGCGGGAGGCGTCGAGCAGTACTTC. As protein: CASSIAKGLAGGVEQYF.